Reported below is one TCR beta chain. The antigen remains undetermined. PBMC were collected before vaccination, two weeks after the third vaccination, and at progression. The sample is drawn from a study of glioma-infiltrating T cells after dendritic cell vaccination. Overall study results and limits: Higher pretreatment TIL content predicted longer progression-free time and survival.

CDR1 and CDR2 (germline): SGHRS, YFSETQ. CDR3 length: 14 amino acids. Input was 2 to 2.5 ug genomic DNA, or all available if less. Primers: 60 V beta forward and 13 J beta reverse. The data were produced by immunoSEQ multiplex PCR, yet TCRdb's version contains in-frame clones alone and is incomplete. This sample has under 100,000 clones; about 85% occur once, and the top ten carry 2.5% to 3%. The clonotype comes from a human donor with glioblastoma. Sample: blood, taken before dendritic cell vaccination. The chain recombines TRBV5-1 with TRBJ2-5; D gene ambiguous. The end of the DNA is better explained by TRBJ2-7, so the J call may be wrong. The CDR3 sequence is CASSFYSGENEQYF. The CDR3 nucleotides read TGCGCCAGCAGCTTTTATTCCGGTGAGAACGAGCAGTACTTC.